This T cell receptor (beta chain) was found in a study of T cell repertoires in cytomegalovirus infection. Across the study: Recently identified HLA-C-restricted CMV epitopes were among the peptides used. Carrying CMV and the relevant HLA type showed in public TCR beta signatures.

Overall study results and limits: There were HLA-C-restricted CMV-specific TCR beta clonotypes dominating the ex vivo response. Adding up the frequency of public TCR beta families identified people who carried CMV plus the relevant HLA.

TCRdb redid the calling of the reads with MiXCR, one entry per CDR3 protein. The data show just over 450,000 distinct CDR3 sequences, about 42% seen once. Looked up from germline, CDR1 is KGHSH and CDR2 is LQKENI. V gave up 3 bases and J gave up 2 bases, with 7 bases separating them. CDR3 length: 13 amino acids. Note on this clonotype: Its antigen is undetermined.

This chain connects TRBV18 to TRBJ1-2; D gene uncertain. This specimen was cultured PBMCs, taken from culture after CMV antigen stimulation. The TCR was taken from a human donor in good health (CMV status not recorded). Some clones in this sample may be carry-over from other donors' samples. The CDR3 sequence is CASSPGRNYGYTF. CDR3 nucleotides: TGTGCCAGCTCACCTGGCAGGAACTATGGCTACACCTTC.